What follows are 27 T cell receptor beta chains derived from one specimen sequenced in a study of immune cell composition in non-small cell lung cancer. Normal lung was taken at the farthest possible site, at least 3 cm from tumour. This table comes from immunoSEQ multiplex PCR, and its TCRdb copy is limited to in-frame clones, with some not included. The sample contains some 3,300 clones, around 80% of which appear only once. The source material was non-adjacent lung tissue. The receptors were sampled from a human donor with non-small cell lung cancer.

V gene TRBV10-3 combines with J gene TRBJ2-5; tentatively, D is TRBD2 (6 bases). The CDR3 has 15 residues. Per the germline V gene, CDR1 is ENHRY and CDR2 is SYGVKD. V was shortened by 6 bases and J by 2 bases, with 16 bases between the two germline ends. The CDR3 is CAISRDSILQETQYF. CDR3 DNA: TGTGCCATCAGCCGGGACTCGATATTACAAGAGACCCAGTACTTC.

This chain uses TRBV5-4 with TRBJ1-2, with 8 nucleotides matching TRBD1. Germline assignment: CDR1 SGHNT and CDR2 YYREEE (reference sequence). The CDR3 totals 13 residues. Unmatched junction bases numbered 4, after V lost 4 bases and J lost 5 bases. CDR3 coding DNA: TGTGCCAGCAGCCCCGGGACAGGTTATGGCTACACCTTC. Translating it yields CASSPGTGYGYTF.

The chain recombines TRBV27 with TRBJ1-1; 11 bases match TRBD1. V was pared by 5 bases and J by 4 bases, with 9 bases of the junction left unmatched. Germline V gene data show CDR1 as MNHEY and CDR2 as SMNVEV (reference sequence). This CDR3 has 16 amino acids. The CDR3 sequence: CASSPETGTGGTEAFF. CDR3 sequence (DNA): TGTGCCAGCAGTCCAGAGACCGGGACAGGGGGCACTGAAGCTTTCTTT.

This clone was detected a few times. This chain joins TRBV19 and TRBJ1-5; tentative D call: TRBD1 (6 bases). The CDR3 covers 13 residues. The germline gives CDR1 LNHDA, CDR2 SQIVND (reference sequence). The V gene lost 5 bases and the J gene lost 4 bases, with 9 bases spanning the gap. CDR3 region: CASSLQGNQPQHF. The CDR3 DNA is TGTGCCAGTAGTCTACAGGGAAATCAGCCCCAGCATTTT.

The V and J genes are TRBV28 and TRBJ1-2; a possible D gene is TRBD1 (5 bases). V lost 5 bases, J lost 8 bases, and 12 bases lay in between. Germline CDR1 reads MDHEN; CDR2 reads SYDVKM. The CDR3 sequence is 12 residues long. The DNA for the CDR3 is TGTGCCAGCAGTCCAGGGCACCGGGGCTACACCTTC. Protein product: CASSPGHRGYTF.

This clone appeared a single time. The rearrangement links TRBV9 to TRBJ2-2; 7 bases line up with TRBD1. In germline, CDR1 is SGDLS, CDR2 YYNGEE. The trim removed 5 bases at V and 9 bases at J, leaving 7 bases unmatched. CDR3 length: 13 residues. The DNA of the CDR3 is TGTGCCAGCAGTTTCTTACAGGGGCGGGAGCTGTTTTTT. Translated, it gives CASSFLQGRELFF. Variable domain in full (rest from reference TRBV9 and TRBJ2-2): DSGVTQTPKHLITATGQRVTLRCSPRSGDLSVYWYQQSLDQGLQFLIQYYNGEERAKGNILERFSAQQFPDLHSELNLSSLELGDSALYFCASSFLQGRELFFGEGSRLTVL.

V gene TRBV7-9 combines with J gene TRBJ1-5; D unclear. Per the germline V gene, CDR1 is SEHNR and CDR2 is FQNEAQ (reference sequence). The length of the CDR3 is 15 residues. V dropped 5 bases and J dropped 5 bases, with 16 bases sitting between them. The CDR3 spells CASSPTGSGDQPQHF. The CDR3 region has the DNA TGTGCCAGCAGCCCCACCGGTAGCGGCGATCAGCCCCAGCATTTT.

This clone was detected only a few times. The rearrangement uses TRBV27 and TRBJ2-7, with D possibly matching TRBD1 (6 bases). The germline CDR1 and CDR2 sequences are MNHEY and SMNVEV (reference sequence). Trimming cost V 6 bases and J 2 bases, with 11 bases left between them. The CDR3 has 13 residues. The CDR3 loop reads CASRVAGAYEQYF. The CDR3 DNA follows: TGTGCCAGCAGGGTGGCAGGGGCCTACGAGCAGTACTTC.

This clone was recorded only once. This chain joins TRBV5-4 and TRBJ2-1; 8 nucleotides match TRBD2. Germline lookup yields CDR1 SGHNT and CDR2 YYREEE (reference sequence). After removal of 3 bases from V and 8 bases from J, the junction contained 10 bases not matched to a gene. This CDR3 comprises 15 residues. CDR3 residues: CASSSQRERRDEQFF. In DNA, the CDR3 is TGTGCCAGCAGCTCCCAGCGGGAGCGCCGCGATGAGCAGTTCTTC.

The gene calls are TRBV5-2 and TRBJ1-2. TRBV5-2 is a known pseudogene. The length of the CDR3 is 13 residues. The CDR3 reads CASKVRKTYGYTF. CDR3 DNA sequence: TGTGCCAGCAAAGTACGAAAGACCTATGGCTACACCTTC.

The chain uses TRBV5-1 and TRBJ2-4; the D call may be TRBD1 or TRBD2 (5 bases each). CDR3 size: 13 residues. Germline CDR1 SGHRS, CDR2 YFSETQ. V lost 1 base and J lost 6, with 8 bases in between. CDR3 residues: CASSLNGGNIQYF. The CDR3 DNA sequence: TGCGCCAGCAGCTTGAATGGGGGAAACATTCAGTACTTC.

This chain joins TRBV5-6 and TRBJ2-1; 8 nucleotides line up with TRBD1. V lost 4 bases and J lost 0; bases outside the gene matches: 6. Per the germline V gene, CDR1 is SGHDT and CDR2 is YYEEEE. The CDR3 length is 16 residues. The CDR3 is CASSIRTGSSYNEQFF. The CDR3 region has the DNA TGTGCCAGCAGCATCCGGACAGGGAGCTCCTACAATGAGCAGTTCTTC.

This rearrangement joins TRBV7-8 to TRBJ2-7; 7 bases align to TRBD1. Germline assignment: CDR1 SGHVS and CDR2 FQNEAQ. V lost 3 bases, J lost 5 bases, and 7 bases stayed unmatched. The CDR3 spans 14 residues. The CDR3 DNA follows: TGTGCCAGCAGCTTTTTTGACAGGGTCAACGAGCAGTACTTC. Translated, it gives CASSFFDRVNEQYF.

The count of this clone is one. The chain recombines TRBV7-2 with TRBJ1-5; tentative D call: TRBD1 (5 bases). The germline V and J ends were trimmed by 4 bases and 6 bases, with 16 bases remaining between them. The CDR3 is 15 amino acids. Germline-derived CDR1 and CDR2 are SGHTA and FQGNSA. The CDR3 loop reads CASSSRWGFSQPQHF. CDR3 bases: TGTGCCAGCAGCTCCAGATGGGGGTTCAGTCAGCCCCAGCATTTT.

V gene TRBV27 combines with J gene TRBJ1-5, with a tentative D call TRBD1 (6 bases). The CDR3 totals 14 residues. Trimming removed 6 bases from V and 6 bases from J, with 15 bases in between. The germline CDR1 and CDR2 sequences are MNHEY and SMNVEV (reference sequence). The CDR3 DNA reads TGTGCCAGCAGAGTCAGGGGAGAAGGTCAGCCCCAGCATTTT. Its protein is CASRVRGEGQPQHF.

J is TRBJ2-7 and V is TRBV28, with D possibly being TRBD1 (5 bases). The germline CDR1 and CDR2 sequences are MDHEN and SYDVKM. The CDR3 covers 14 residues. V shed 6 bases and J shed 6 bases, with 18 bases lying between them. The CDR3 is CASRTPLQVGEQYF. The CDR3 bases are TGTGCCAGCAGGACACCCTTACAGGTTGGCGAGCAGTACTTC.

V and J are TRBV30 and TRBJ1-1, with a weak D call TRBD1 (6 bases). The germline V gene has CDR1 GTSNPN and CDR2 SVGIG (reference sequence). The CDR3 extends over 13 amino acids. Trimming removed 0 bases from V and 4 bases from J, with 9 bases in between. CDR3 nucleotide sequence: TGTGCCTGGAGTGTGACAGGCGGCACTGAAGCTTTCTTT. Residues: CAWSVTGGTEAFF.

This chain joins TRBV27 and TRBJ1-6; perhaps TRBD1 as D (5 bases). The CDR3 loop spans 15 amino acids. The V gene's germline CDR1 is MNHEY and CDR2 SMNVEV (reference sequence). V gave up 2 bases and J gave up 3 bases, with 8 bases separating them. The CDR3 region has the DNA TGTGCCAGCAGTTTAGAGGGACGCTATAATTCACCCCTCCACTTT. This sequence encodes CASSLEGRYNSPLHF.

V usage is TRBV5-1 and J usage is TRBJ2-1; 11 nucleotides match TRBD2. CDR3 length equals 19 residues. CDR1 is SGHRS and CDR2 is YFSETQ in the germline V gene. J gave up 4 bases and V 3 bases, and 15 bases lay outside the gene matches. The CDR3: CASSSRQTSGKWDYNEQFF. For the CDR3, the DNA is TGCGCCAGCAGCTCTAGGCAGACTAGCGGGAAGTGGGATTACAATGAGCAGTTCTTC.

V is TRBV7-2 and J is TRBJ2-1, with D maybe TRBD2 (5 bases). The germline V gene encodes CDR1 SGHTA and CDR2 FQGNSA. Deletions cut 3 bases from V and 5 bases from J, with 11 bases between. This CDR3 contains 14 residues. Written as DNA, the CDR3 is TGTGCCAGCAGCTTGGTCGGTAGCGACAATGAGCAGTTCTTC. It is translated as CASSLVGSDNEQFF.

The count of this clone is one. CDR3 bases: TGTGCCAGTAGTGACACATTGAACACTGAAGCTTTCTTT. Translation gives CASSDTLNTEAFF. The gene calls are TRBV19 and TRBJ1-1; no definite D call. CDR1 and CDR2 (germline): LNHDA, SQIVND (reference sequence). The CDR3 runs to 13 residues. V was cut by 5 bases and J by 0 bases, with 7 bases left in between.

The chain uses TRBV29-1 and TRBJ2-7; TRBD1 or TRBD2 may be the D gene (6 bases each). The CDR3 has 12 amino acids. With 7 bases removed from V and 3 bases from J, the gap between germline ends came to 13 bases. Per the germline V gene, CDR1 is SQVTM and CDR2 is ANQGSEA. In DNA form, the CDR3 reads TGCAGCGCCCTGGGGGGCGGCTACGAGCAGTACTTC. This sequence encodes CSALGGGYEQYF.

V is TRBV2 and J is TRBJ1-2; 9 bases line up with TRBD1. The CDR3 is 14 residues long. Germline lookup yields CDR1 SNHLY and CDR2 FYNNEI. J gave up 4 bases and V 6 bases, and 6 bases lay outside the gene matches. CDR3 DNA: TGTGCCAGCAGACCGGGACAGGGAACCTATGGCTACACCTTC. Its protein is CASRPGQGTYGYTF.

V gene TRBV5-1 combines with J gene TRBJ2-1; 12 nucleotides match TRBD2. Germline lookup yields CDR1 SGHRS and CDR2 YFSETQ. This CDR3 region has 14 residues. V was clipped by 6 bases and J by 7 bases; unmatched bases: 5. The CDR3 DNA reads TGCGCCAGCACGACTAGCGGGAGAACGAATGAGCAGTTCTTC. This codes for CASTTSGRTNEQFF. The complete variable domain, with remaining parts taken from reference TRBV5-1 and TRBJ2-1, reads KAGVTQTPRYLIKTRGQQVTLSCSPISGHRSVSWYQQTPGQGLQFLFEYFSETQRNKGNFPGRFSGRQFSNSRSEMNVSTLELGDSALYLCASTTSGRTNEQFFGPGTRLTVL.

The chain uses TRBV18 and TRBJ2-7; TRBD2 agrees at 7 bases. The CDR3 length is 17 residues. V trimming: 2 bases; J trimming: 0 bases; junction bases outside the gene matches: 10. Germline V lookup: CDR1 KGHSH, CDR2 LQKENI. This chain's CDR3 is CASSPRGLTGLSYEQYF. The CDR3, as DNA: TGTGCCAGCTCACCAAGGGGACTAACGGGTCTCTCCTACGAGCAGTACTTC.

V and J are TRBV4-3 and TRBJ2-2; D is tentatively TRBD1 or TRBD2 (5 bases each). Germline V gene data show CDR1 as LGHNA and CDR2 as YSLEER. CDR3 length: 15 amino acids. The V gene lost 2 bases and the J gene lost 8 bases, with 15 bases spanning the gap. CDR3: CASSQKRDLSGELFF. CDR3 nucleotide sequence: TGCGCCAGCAGCCAAAAGAGGGACCTCTCGGGGGAGCTGTTTTTT.

The chain employs TRBV27 and TRBJ2-7; D tentatively reads TRBD1 or TRBD2 (5 bases each). V was cut by 4 bases and J by 3 bases, with 16 bases left in between. The CDR3 covers 15 residues. Germline loops: CDR1 MNHEY, CDR2 SMNVEV (reference sequence). The DNA for the CDR3 is TGTGCCAGCAGTTCCCGAGGTAGTGGGGGCTACGAGCAGTACTTC. It encodes CASSSRGSGGYEQYF.